This entry lists 28 T cell receptor beta chains sequenced from one sample in a study of blood T cell repertoires in COVID-19 (TCRdb year 2020). The library was prepared using the immunoSEQ multiplex PCR assay. Not all clones reach the TCRdb copy of this immuneACCESS table, which keeps in-frame sequences only. Checked studies attribute under half of the gap to unresolved V genes and leave the rest unexplained. Here the sample has fewer than 200,000 clones; around four fifths occur a single time. 3.5% to 5% of the sample is taken by the ten largest. Material: PBMCs or T cells enriched from blood (not recorded which). These receptors all stem from a woman in her 50s who had recovered from COVID-19.

As concerns this clone: One end of the junction does not line up with germline, which may come from a read error. J is TRBJ2-5 and V is TRBV2, with D tentatively TRBD1 (5 bases). This CDR3 comprises 13 residues. CDR1 SNHLY and CDR2 FYNNEI come from the germline V gene. The CDR3 region has the DNA TGTGCCAGCAGTGATCTAGGGGAAGAGAGCCAGTACTTC. Translated: CASSDLGEESQYF.

This clone was seen a few times. The rearrangement links TRBV7-2 to TRBJ1-2; 8 bases are a match to TRBD1. Germline V gene sequence: CDR1 SGHTA, CDR2 FQGNSA. The J segment lost 2 bases and the V segment lost 1 base, leaving 0 bases of the junction unmatched. The CDR3 is 14 amino acids. The CDR3 sequence: CASSLGTGNYGYTF. The CDR3 DNA is TGTGCCAGCAGCTTAGGGACAGGGAACTATGGCTACACCTTC.

V is TRBV2 and J is TRBJ1-5, with 7 bases that match TRBD1. The CDR3 loop spans 14 amino acids. Germline V gene sequence: CDR1 SNHLY, CDR2 FYNNEI. V gave up 2 bases and J gave up 2 bases; unmatched junction bases: 0. In DNA form, the CDR3 reads TGTGCCAGCAGTGAACAGGGGGGCAATCAGCCCCAGCATTTT. It is translated as CASSEQGGNQPQHF.

This clone has more than one count but fewer than ten. The rearrangement joins TRBV9 to TRBJ2-5; TRBD2 aligns across 14 bases. Germline values: CDR1 SGDLS, CDR2 YYNGEE. J gave up 2 bases and V 3 bases, and 6 bases lay outside the gene matches. The CDR3 sequence is 17 residues long. The CDR3 loop reads CASSEGTSGGTQETQYF. Written as DNA, the CDR3 is TGTGCCAGCAGCGAGGGGACTAGCGGGGGCACTCAAGAGACCCAGTACTTC.

The chain links TRBV30 to TRBJ1-5, with D possibly matching TRBD1 (6 bases). Germline lookup yields CDR1 GTSNPN and CDR2 SVGIG (reference sequence). V dropped 2 bases and J dropped 10 bases, with 21 bases sitting between them. CDR3 length: 15 residues. DNA for the CDR3: TGTGCCTGGAGTACCGCCAAGGGGGGGCAGGGTCCCCAGCATTTT. Protein sequence: CAWSTAKGGQGPQHF.

This clone occurred a few times. The chain recombines TRBV18 with TRBJ1-3; D remains unclear. Germline-derived CDR1 and CDR2 are KGHSH and LQKENI. The CDR3 is 13 residues long. V was shortened by 6 bases and J by 0 bases, with 6 bases between the two germline ends. DNA of the CDR3: TGTGCCAGCTCTAGCGCCTCTGGAAACACCATATATTTT. This encodes CASSSASGNTIYF.

The rearrangement joins TRBV5-1 to TRBJ1-1; D not resolved. Trimming removed 4 bases from V and 6 bases from J, with 13 bases in between. Germline V gives CDR1 SGHRS, CDR2 YFSETQ. The CDR3 spans 13 residues. The chain's CDR3 is CASSPGSLSEAFF. CDR3 bases: TGCGCCAGCAGCCCTGGGAGTCTATCTGAAGCTTTCTTT.

The gene calls are TRBV3-1 (or the pseudogene TRBV3-2) and TRBJ1-1; D unresolved. V lost 3 bases, J lost 1 base, and 6 bases lay in between. The germline V gene has CDR1 LGHDT and CDR2 YNNKEL (reference sequence). This CDR3 has 13 residues. The DNA of the CDR3 is TGTGCCAGCAGCCAGGGGAGGAACACTGAAGCTTTCTTT. Protein product: CASSQGRNTEAFF.

The chain employs TRBV7-2 and TRBJ1-6; unclear D gene. The CDR3 covers 15 residues. Between the trimmed V and J ends, which lost 5 bases and 6 bases, there was a span of 14 bases. The germline V gene has CDR1 SGHTA and CDR2 FQGNSA. The CDR3 bases are TGTGCCAGCAGCCCAGCGAGGGCAGCTAATTCACCCCTCCACTTT. Protein product: CASSPARAANSPLHF.

This chain links TRBV28 with TRBJ1-5; D is perhaps TRBD1 (6 bases). The CDR3 length is 15 residues. From germline, CDR1 is MDHEN and CDR2 SYDVKM. Trimming shortened V by 4 bases and J by 5 bases, and 15 bases separated the two germline ends. CDR3: CASSSYSGGDQPQHF. The CDR3 bases are TGTGCCAGCAGTTCCTACTCGGGGGGCGATCAGCCCCAGCATTTT.

The chain has TRBV11-2 and TRBJ2-5, with D possibly matching TRBD1 (6 bases). Per the germline V gene, CDR1 is SGHAT and CDR2 is FQNNGV. This CDR3 contains 15 residues. V lost 5 bases, J lost 1 base, and 14 bases lay in between. The chain's CDR3 is CASSAGQLFQETQYF. DNA for the CDR3: TGTGCCAGCAGCGCTGGACAGCTTTTCCAAGAGACCCAGTACTTC.

This chain connects TRBV7-3 to TRBJ2-1, with D possibly matching TRBD2 (6 bases). There are 13 residues in the CDR3. Per germline, CDR1 SGHTA and CDR2 FQGTGA. The V end was cut by 5 bases, the J end by 7 bases, with 12 bases between. Written as DNA, the CDR3 is TGTGCCAGCAGCATACTTGGGAGGAATGAGCAGTTCTTC. Amino acids: CASSILGRNEQFF.

V is TRBV23-1 and J is TRBJ2-4; TRBD1 aligns across 7 bases. TRBV23-1 is sorted into the ORF group, with uncertain function. V shed 3 bases, J shed 7 bases, and the junction held 12 bases outside the gene matches. The CDR3 covers 16 residues. As DNA, the CDR3 is TGCGCCAGCAGTCACCCGACAGGGCTCCTTGAGAACATTCAGTACTTC. This encodes CASSHPTGLLENIQYF.

V usage is TRBV7-2 and J usage is TRBJ2-5, with 9 bases aligning to TRBD2. J gave up 4 bases and V 1 base, and 1 base lay outside the gene matches. CDR1 and CDR2 from the germline V gene are SGHTA and FQGNSA. The CDR3 is 14 amino acids. The CDR3 region has the DNA TGTGCCAGCAGCTTAGTGCGGGAGGGAGAGACCCAGTACTTC. Its protein product is CASSLVREGETQYF.

The V call is TRBV6-6, the J call TRBJ1-4; maybe TRBD1 (6 bases). V was clipped by 6 bases and J by 8 bases, with 13 bases between them. This CDR3 contains 13 residues. The germline CDR1 and CDR2 sequences are MNHNY and SVGAGI (reference sequence). The CDR3 DNA reads as TGTGCCAGCAGGTTGGCAGGGGACGAAAAACTGTTTTTT. Translating it yields CASRLAGDEKLFF.

This clone appeared a few times. The chain has TRBV5-1 and TRBJ2-1, with TRBD2 identical over 10 bases. This CDR3 is 17 amino acids long. V dropped 4 bases and J dropped 3; count of bases not matched to a gene: 10. Germline-derived CDR1 and CDR2 are SGHRS and YFSETQ. Here the CDR3 reads CASSPGASGGVYNEQFF. The CDR3, as DNA: TGCGCCAGCAGCCCGGGAGCTAGCGGGGGAGTCTACAATGAGCAGTTCTTC. Full variable domain (missing parts from reference TRBV5-1 and TRBJ2-1): KAGVTQTPRYLIKTRGQQVTLSCSPISGHRSVSWYQQTPGQGLQFLFEYFSETQRNKGNFPGRFSGRQFSNSRSEMNVSTLELGDSALYLCASSPGASGGVYNEQFFGPGTRLTVL.

CDR3 bases: TGTGCCAGCAGCTCTACTAGGCTGAACACCGGGGAGCTGTTTTTT. It translates to CASSSTRLNTGELFF. The rearrangement joins TRBV11-3 to TRBJ2-2, with D possibly being TRBD2 (5 bases). With 4 bases removed from V and 1 base from J, the gap between germline ends came to 10 bases. The CDR3 extends over 15 amino acids. Germline V gene data show CDR1 as SGHNT and CDR2 as YENEEA.

This sequence joins TRBV24-1 and TRBJ2-1; perhaps TRBD1 as D (6 bases). The V and J ends lost 4 bases and 6 bases respectively, with 15 bases between them. The CDR3 covers 15 residues. The germline V gene has CDR1 KGHDR and CDR2 SFDVKD. The CDR3, as DNA: TGTGCCACCAGTGACCCCCCCCTAGGGGGCAATGAGCAGTTCTTC. This gives the protein CATSDPPLGGNEQFF.

The J gene is TRBJ2-5, the V gene TRBV11-2; tentative D call: TRBD2 (6 bases). Germline V gene data show CDR1 as SGHAT and CDR2 as FQNNGV. Trimming removed 8 bases from V and 1 base from J, with 11 bases in between. This CDR3 has 13 residues. The CDR3 here is CASSTGVQETQYF. CDR3 coding DNA: TGTGCCAGCTCAACGGGGGTCCAAGAGACCCAGTACTTC.

J is TRBJ2-3 and V is TRBV7-2; D might be TRBD2 (6 bases). Germline lookup yields CDR1 SGHTA and CDR2 FQGNSA. The CDR3 totals 14 residues. Deletions cut 5 bases from V and 6 bases from J, with 15 bases between. The CDR3 region is CASSLLALGDTQYF. The CDR3 nucleotides are TGTGCCAGCAGCCTGCTAGCGTTGGGCGATACGCAGTATTTT.

V and J are TRBV11-2 and TRBJ1-5; maybe TRBD1 (5 bases). Germline V CDR1 and CDR2: SGHAT, FQNNGV. The CDR3 is 14 residues long. V shed 5 bases and J shed 0 bases, with 8 bases lying between them. Here the CDR3 reads CASSLQGSNQPQHF. CDR3 nucleotides: TGTGCCAGCAGCCTCCAGGGTAGCAATCAGCCCCAGCATTTT.

The rearrangement uses TRBV7-8 and TRBJ1-3; a possible D gene is TRBD1 (6 bases). The CDR3 totals 15 residues. Germline V gives CDR1 SGHVS, CDR2 FQNEAQ. V was pared by 5 bases and J by 4 bases, with 15 bases between. CDR3 DNA: TGTGCCAGCAGCGAACAGGACAGTTGGGGAAACACCATATATTTT. As protein: CASSEQDSWGNTIYF.

The table lists this clone with a few counts. The chain is built from TRBV28 and TRBJ1-6; D may be TRBD1 (6 bases). The germline gives CDR1 MDHEN, CDR2 SYDVKM. The CDR3 sequence is 13 residues long. V was clipped by 9 bases and J by 7 bases, with 13 bases between them. The CDR3 DNA is TGTGCCAGTTCAGGGGCGAGGAATTCACCCCTCCACTTT. Translating it yields CASSGARNSPLHF.

The chain carries TRBV6-2 or TRBV6-3 and TRBJ2-2, with 10 bases identical to TRBD2. The CDR3 sequence is 17 residues long. V lost 5 bases and J lost 3; bases outside the gene matches: 9. Germline V gene lookup returns CDR1 MNHEY and CDR2 SVGEGT. This chain's CDR3 is CASSHPSGGGDTGELFF. The CDR3 nucleotides read TGTGCCAGCAGTCACCCTAGCGGGGGAGGGGACACCGGGGAGCTGTTTTTT.

V gene TRBV5-1 combines with J gene TRBJ2-5; tentative D call: TRBD1 (6 bases). The V and J ends lost 0 bases and 5 bases respectively, with 23 bases between them. Per germline, CDR1 SGHRS and CDR2 YFSETQ. The CDR3 totals 18 residues. The DNA for the CDR3 is TGCGCCAGCAGCTTGGGGTATCAGGGAGATGGGGGCCGGGAGACCCAGTACTTC. Protein sequence: CASSLGYQGDGGRETQYF.

The genes are TRBV4-3 and TRBJ1-1; 7 positions agree with TRBD1. CDR1 is LGHNA and CDR2 is YSLEER in the germline V gene. With V trimmed by 3 bases and J by 6 bases, 10 bases remained unmatched. The CDR3 has 15 residues. CDR3 sequence (DNA): TGCGCCAGCAGCCAGGGATCGACAGGGAGGTCTGAAGCTTTCTTT. Translation gives CASSQGSTGRSEAFF.

The rearrangement links TRBV9 to TRBJ1-2; 8 bases line up with TRBD1. With 3 bases clipped from V and 7 bases from J, the junction kept 5 bases outside the gene matches. The CDR3 is 13 amino acids. Germline lookup yields CDR1 SGDLS and CDR2 YYNGEE. Written as DNA, the CDR3 is TGTGCCAGCAGCGCCGACAGGGGAGGTGGCTACACCTTC. This codes for CASSADRGGGYTF.

V is TRBV30 and J is TRBJ1-3; D is undetermined. This CDR3 is 14 amino acids long. The germline CDR1 and CDR2 sequences are GTSNPN and SVGIG (reference sequence). Deletions cut 1 base from V and 4 bases from J, with 11 bases between. CDR3 DNA: TGTGCCTGGAGTGGTCCTCTAGGAGGAAACACCATATATTTT. This translates into CAWSGPLGGNTIYF. The complete variable domain, with remaining parts taken from reference TRBV30 and TRBJ1-3, reads SQTIHQWPATLVQPVGSPLSLECTVEGTSNPNLYWYRQAAGRGLQLLFYSVGIGQISSEVPQNLSASRPQDRQFILSSKKLLLSDSGFYLCAWSGPLGGNTIYFGEGSWLTVV.